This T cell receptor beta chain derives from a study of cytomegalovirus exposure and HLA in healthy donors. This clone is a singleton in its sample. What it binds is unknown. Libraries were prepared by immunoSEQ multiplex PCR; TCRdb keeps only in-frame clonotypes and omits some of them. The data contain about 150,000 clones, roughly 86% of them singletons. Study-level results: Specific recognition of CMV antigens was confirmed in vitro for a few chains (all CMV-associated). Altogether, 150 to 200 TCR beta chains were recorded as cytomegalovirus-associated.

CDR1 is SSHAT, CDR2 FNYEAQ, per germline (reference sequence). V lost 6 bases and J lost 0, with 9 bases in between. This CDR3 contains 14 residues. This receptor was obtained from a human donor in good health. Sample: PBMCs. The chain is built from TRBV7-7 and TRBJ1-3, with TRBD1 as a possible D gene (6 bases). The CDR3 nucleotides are TGTGCCAGCAGTCAGGGGAGCTCTGGAAACACCATATATTTT. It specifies CASSQGSSGNTIYF.